A selection of T cell receptor beta chains follows, all from one sample in a study of blood T cell repertoires in COVID-19. Clones were read by immunoSEQ multiplex PCR, and TCRdb kept only the in-frame ones, dropping some. The sample has more than 75,000 clones, 85% seen once. Sequencing was done on a sample of peripheral blood. These receptors were obtained from a woman aged 70-85 years with acute or convalescent COVID-19. CDR3s include the opening cysteine and the closing phenylalanine or tryptophan. The D gene is left open where the match is weak. Clone sizes are given selectively: once, few, many, or a class where the clone is expanded.

V: TRBV11-3; J: TRBJ1-2; size: -; D: -; DNA: TGTGCCAGCAGCTTCCCCGCGGGGGGGGCTTACTATGGCTACACCTTC; CDR3: CASSFPAGGAYYGYTF
V: TRBV5-6; J: TRBJ1-6; size: few; D: TRBD1; DNA: TGTGCCAGCTCCGGACAGGTCAATTCACCCCTCCACTTT; CDR3: CASSGQVNSPLHF
V: TRBV4-3; J: TRBJ2-3; size: -; D: -; DNA: TGCGCCAGCAGCCAAGTTGAGACAGATACGCAGTATTTT; CDR3: CASSQVETDTQYF
V: TRBV29-1; J: TRBJ2-5; size: -; D: -; DNA: TGCAGCGTTGATGGTCAGGGGATGGAGACCCAGTACTTC; CDR3: CSVDGQGMETQYF
V: TRBV28; J: TRBJ1-5; size: -; D: TRBD1; DNA: TGTGCCAGCAGTTTAAGGGGGCGGGCAGGGGGATATCAGCCCCAGCATTTT; CDR3: CASSLRGRAGGYQPQHF
V: TRBV18; J: TRBJ1-5; size: -; D: TRBD1; DNA: TGTGCCAGCTCAACAGCCTCGGGACAGGGACAGCCCCAGCATTTT; CDR3: CASSTASGQGQPQHF
V: TRBV5-8; J: TRBJ2-1; size: few; D: TRBD2; DNA: TGTGCCAGCAGCTTTCTGGGACTAGCGGGGGTCAATGAGCAGTTCTTC; CDR3: CASSFLGLAGVNEQFF
V: TRBV18; J: TRBJ1-1; size: -; D: TRBD1; DNA: TGTGCCAGCTCCGGACAGGTCTATTCTGAAGCTTTCTTT; CDR3: CASSGQVYSEAFF
V: TRBV5-1; J: TRBJ2-5; size: -; D: TRBD2; DNA: TGCGCCAGCAGCCTTCGGGTAGCGGGAGAGGGAGAGACCCAGTACTTC; CDR3: CASSLRVAGEGETQYF
V: TRBV12-5; J: TRBJ1-2; size: -; D: -; DNA: TGTGCTAGTGGTTTGTCCTCGCGGGGCTACACCTTC; CDR3: CASGLSSRGYTF
V: TRBV6-2/TRBV6-3; J: TRBJ1-2; size: few; D: TRBD1; DNA: TGTGCCAGCAGTTACGCAGGGGGTTACTATGGCTACACCTTC; CDR3: CASSYAGGYYGYTF
V: TRBV29-1; J: TRBJ1-2; size: -; D: TRBD1; DNA: TGCAGCGTTGAAGATTGGGCGTCAGGGACAGGGGGCGACTATGGCTACACCTTC; CDR3: CSVEDWASGTGGDYGYTF
V: TRBV11-2; J: TRBJ1-3; size: -; D: -; DNA: TGTGCCAGCAGCTTAGAATCGGGAAACACCATATATTTT; CDR3: CASSLESGNTIYF
V: TRBV5-8; J: TRBJ1-6; size: -; D: TRBD1; DNA: TGTGCCAGCAGCGCCACGGACAGGGGAAATTCACCCCTCCACTTT; CDR3: CASSATDRGNSPLHF
V: TRBV7-9; J: TRBJ1-2; size: few; D: -; DNA: TGTGCCAGCAGCTTAGCTAGTGGAGACTATGGCTACACCTTC; CDR3: CASSLASGDYGYTF
V: TRBV6-1; J: TRBJ2-1; size: -; D: -; DNA: TGTGCCAGCAGTGATAGGTCCGACAGGCGAATATACAATGAGCAGTTCTTC; CDR3: CASSDRSDRRIYNEQFF
V: TRBV15; J: TRBJ2-1; size: -; D: TRBD2; DNA: TGTGCCACCAGCAGAGTCGGCGGGAGGGCCTCAAATGAGCAGTTCTTC; CDR3: CATSRVGGRASNEQFF
V: TRBV6-2/TRBV6-3; J: TRBJ2-5; size: -; D: TRBD2; DNA: TGTGCCAGCAGTTACCCGGGACTAGCTCAGAGCTGGGACCAAGAGACCCAGTACTTC; CDR3: CASSYPGLAQSWDQETQYF
V: TRBV2; J: TRBJ2-1; size: -; D: -; DNA: TGTGCCAGCAGTGGGGGAGTGGGAGTTGAGCAGTTCTTC; CDR3: CASSGGVGVEQFF
V: TRBV6-6; J: TRBJ1-6; size: -; D: -; DNA: TGTGCCAGCAGTTACCCCGACTTCAATTCACCCCTCCACTTT; CDR3: CASSYPDFNSPLHF
V: TRBV18; J: TRBJ1-1; size: -; D: TRBD1; DNA: TGTGCCAGCTCACCACAGGGGGCGGACACTGAAGCTTTCTTT; CDR3: CASSPQGADTEAFF
V: TRBV11-2; J: TRBJ1-2; size: -; D: TRBD1; DNA: TGTGCCAGCAGCTTAGCCCCAGGGGGGAACTATGGCTACACCTTC; CDR3: CASSLAPGGNYGYTF
V: TRBV5-8; J: TRBJ2-3; size: -; D: TRBD2; DNA: TGTGCCAGCAGCGTACTAGCGGGAGGGTTAGTTACGCAGTATTTT; CDR3: CASSVLAGGLVTQYF
V: TRBV18; J: TRBJ1-1; size: -; D: TRBD1; DNA: TGTGCCAGCTCACCTCAACAGGGGGGTCACACTGAAGCTTTCTTT; CDR3: CASSPQQGGHTEAFF
V: TRBV6-4; J: TRBJ2-1; size: -; D: TRBD2; DNA: TGTGCCAGCAGTGACCGGACTAGCGGGGGTAGCTACAACAATGAGCAGTTCTTC; CDR3: CASSDRTSGGSYNNEQFF
V: TRBV6-4; J: TRBJ1-5; size: -; D: -; DNA: TGTGCCAGCAGTCCTGGCGAGGGGGACAATCAGCCCCAGCATTTT; CDR3: CASSPGEGDNQPQHF
V: TRBV19; J: TRBJ2-1; size: -; D: TRBD2; DNA: TGTGCCAGTAGTCCTGAGCGGGGGGGCCACGGTGAGCAGTTCTTC; CDR3: CASSPERGGHGEQFF
V: TRBV25-1; J: TRBJ2-3; size: -; D: TRBD2; DNA: TGTGCCAGCAGCCTCAGCGGGAGAGGATCAGATACGCAGTATTTT; CDR3: CASSLSGRGSDTQYF
V: TRBV3-1/TRBV3-2; J: TRBJ1-3; size: -; D: -; DNA: TGTGCCAGCAGCCAGGGCCGAAACTCTGGAAACACCATATATTTT; CDR3: CASSQGRNSGNTIYF
V: TRBV20-1; J: TRBJ2-3; size: -; D: TRBD2; DNA: TGCAGTGCTAGTAGGGCTAGCGGGAGGTCAGATACGCAGTATTTT; CDR3: CSASRASGRSDTQYF
V: TRBV7-2; J: TRBJ1-3; size: -; D: TRBD1; DNA: TGTGCCAGCAGCTTATCCCCGGGACAGCTTGGAAACACCATATATTTT; CDR3: CASSLSPGQLGNTIYF
V: TRBV4-1; J: TRBJ1-1; size: -; D: -; DNA: TGCGCCAGCAGCCAGGTCGGGGTCCTTGAAGCTTTCTTT; CDR3: CASSQVGVLEAFF
V: TRBV20-1; J: TRBJ1-2; size: -; D: -; DNA: TGCAGTACAGGGCTCTATGGCTACACCTTC; CDR3: CSTGLYGYTF
V: TRBV5-1; J: TRBJ1-5; size: few; D: -; DNA: TGCGCCAGCAGCCCCGGACAGCTAAATCAGCCCCAGCATTTT; CDR3: CASSPGQLNQPQHF
V: TRBV10-3; J: TRBJ2-1; size: -; D: TRBD2; DNA: TGTGCCATCTCACCGCGGTCTAGCGGGGGGCGGAACAATGAGCAGTTCTTC; CDR3: CAISPRSSGGRNNEQFF
V: TRBV3-1/TRBV3-2; J: TRBJ2-3; size: few; D: -; DNA: TGTGCCAGCAGCCCGAGCACAGATACGCAGTATTTT; CDR3: CASSPSTDTQYF
V: TRBV5-6; J: TRBJ1-6; size: few; D: TRBD1; DNA: TGTGCCAGCAATGCGGACAGGTATAATTCACCCCTCCACTTT; CDR3: CASNADRYNSPLHF
V: TRBV4-1; J: TRBJ2-5; size: -; D: TRBD1; DNA: TGCGCCAGCAGTCAAGGGACAGGGGAGATAGAGACCCAGTACTTC; CDR3: CASSQGTGEIETQYF
V: TRBV6-6; J: TRBJ2-4; size: -; D: -; DNA: TGTGCCAGCAGTTATGTCGAGGGCAGCAAAAACATTCAGTACTTC; CDR3: CASSYVEGSKNIQYF
V: TRBV25-1; J: TRBJ2-6; size: -; D: -; DNA: TGTGCCACCGGACAGTCTGGGGCCAACGTCCTGACTTTC; CDR3: CATGQSGANVLTF
V: TRBV7-9; J: TRBJ2-1; size: once; D: TRBD2; DNA: TGTGCCAGCAGCTTATTAGCGGGGGATGAGCAGTTCTTC; CDR3: CASSLLAGDEQFF
V: TRBV10-3; J: TRBJ1-3; size: -; D: -; DNA: TGTGCCATCAGTGACAGGGGCTCTGGAAACACCATATATTTT; CDR3: CAISDRGSGNTIYF
V: TRBV5-4; J: TRBJ1-4; size: -; D: -; DNA: TGTGCCAGCGGACCTCGACAGGCCTCGAATGAAAAACTGTTTTTT; CDR3: CASGPRQASNEKLFF
V: TRBV19; J: TRBJ1-2; size: -; D: -; DNA: TGTGCCAGTAGTATAGCCCCCGCAGGGGGCTACACCTTC; CDR3: CASSIAPAGGYTF
V: TRBV4-1; J: TRBJ2-2; size: -; D: TRBD2; DNA: TGCGCCAGCAGCCAAGAGGGACGGGGGGGAGGCACCGGGGAGCTGTTTTTT; CDR3: CASSQEGRGGGTGELFF
V: TRBV7-2; J: TRBJ2-3; size: -; D: TRBD2; DNA: TGTGCCAGCACCTGGGGACTAGCGGAGGCGGGGGATACGCAGTATTTT; CDR3: CASTWGLAEAGDTQYF
V: TRBV7-2; J: TRBJ1-5; size: -; D: TRBD1; DNA: TGTGCCAGCAGCTCAGGGCGAACAGGGGGCTTTACAAATCAGCCCCAGCATTTT; CDR3: CASSSGRTGGFTNQPQHF
V: TRBV5-6; J: TRBJ1-2; size: -; D: -; DNA: TGTGCCAGCAGCAGGGACCCAGGGGACTATGGCTACACCTTC; CDR3: CASSRDPGDYGYTF
V: TRBV5-5; J: TRBJ1-3; size: -; D: TRBD1; DNA: TGTGCCAGCAGCTCGGACAGGTCAACTGGAAACACCATATATTTT; CDR3: CASSSDRSTGNTIYF
V: TRBV4-1; J: TRBJ1-5; size: once; D: TRBD1; DNA: TGCGCCAGCAGCCAAGAGGACAGGGTCGGTCAGCCCCAGCATTTT; CDR3: CASSQEDRVGQPQHF
V: TRBV5-1; J: TRBJ1-2; size: -; D: -; DNA: TGCGCCAGCAGCCTACAGGGATCTAACTATGGCTACACCTTC; CDR3: CASSLQGSNYGYTF
V: TRBV14; J: TRBJ1-2; size: -; D: -; DNA: TGTGCCAGCAGCCAAGATTGGCAGGGAAGGAGCGGCTACACCTTC; CDR3: CASSQDWQGRSGYTF
V: TRBV3-1/TRBV3-2; J: TRBJ2-5; size: once; D: -; DNA: TGTGCCAGCAAGTCGGAAGGGGAATCGGCCCAGTACTTC; CDR3: CASKSEGESAQYF
V: TRBV19; J: TRBJ1-2; size: -; D: -; DNA: TGTGCCAGTAGCCTGCCCTGGGCAGACAATAACTATGGCTACACCTTC; CDR3: CASSLPWADNNYGYTF
V: TRBV6-1; J: TRBJ2-1; size: once; D: -; DNA: TGTGCCAGCAGCCGAGAGAGGAGGGAGGCGCAGTTCTTC; CDR3: CASSRERREAQFF